At least ten counts were recorded for the clone carrying this T cell receptor beta chain. Its cognate antigen is unknown. The TCRbeta library incorporated unique molecular identifiers. MiXCR was run by TCRdb on the PCR reads, yielding one entry per CDR3 protein. The table records fewer than 1 million distinct CDR3 sequences, around 15% of them present only once. The data derive from a study of T-cell reconstitution after alpha-beta-depleted transplantation in children. Notes on the study in general: Several hundred graft clones that had expanded were reportedly the source of alpha-beta T cells about two months after transplant. TCRbeta diversity was high at day 60 in some patients (a result of surviving recipient T cells and thymic progenitors). The main origin of T-cell counts and diversity one year after transplant was newly produced T cells.

The germline V and J ends were trimmed by 3 bases and 4 bases, with 13 bases remaining between them. The CDR3 totals 14 residues. The sample consisted of PBMCs, mostly from graft donor cells, taken 360 days after TCRalphabeta/CD19-depleted stem cell transplant. This clonotype was sampled from a male patient between 5 and 17 years old who had a stem cell transplant for acute lymphoblastic leukemia, so the T cells may come from the graft donor. The J gene is TRBJ2-7, the V gene TRBV12-3 or TRBV12-4; TRBD1 is a possible D gene (5 bases). The CDR3 coding sequence is TGTGCCAGCAGTTTTGGGGCCGACGGATACGAGCAGTACTTC. Its protein product is CASSFGADGYEQYF.